This T cell receptor (beta chain) stems from a study of patients and donors after allogeneic stem cell transplantation. Each CDR3 protein is one row after TCRdb ran MiXCR on the RT-PCR reads. Of under 30,000 distinct CDR3 sequences listed, 7.5% to 9% are singletons. This clonotype is a singleton in its sample. The source material was blood, either unsorted or a sorted T cell fraction (not recorded which). This receptor was obtained from a human donor who was either an allogeneic HSCT recipient or a stem cell or donor lymphocyte infusion donor (not recorded which). It is not recorded whose cells these are; they may come from a transplant donor.

This chain's CDR3 is CSAESSGEPQHF. The DNA of the CDR3 is TGCAGTGCTGAAAGCTCTGGAGAGCCCCAGCATTTT. This chain uses TRBV20-1 with TRBJ1-5; D gene uncertain. The CDR3 length is 12 residues. Germline V CDR1 and CDR2: DFQATT, SNEGSKA (reference sequence). V was cut by 5 bases and J by 8 bases, with 13 bases left in between.